What follows is one T cell receptor (beta chain) and its context. The sample belongs to a study of blood T cell repertoires in COVID-19. Turning to the study itself: Sites across the United States, Italy and Spain contributed samples from acute and convalescent COVID-19. The analysed material was cDNA or gDNA that came from T cells, B-cell-depleted T cells, or PBMCs.

The CDR3 contains 16 residues. V lost 0 bases to trimming and J lost 5 bases, with 14 bases between them. Germline loops: CDR1 SGHDT, CDR2 YYEEEE. Source study methods: Amplification of reference gene primers provided the estimated nucleated cell counts. The table came from immunoSEQ multiplex PCR; TCRdb's copy has only in-frame clones and leaves some out. The D gene and trimming were derived from the DNA, and the V and J assignments and clone size from that table. Found here are fewer than 250,000 clones, roughly 80% of them singletons; the top ten hold about 2.5%. Input material: peripheral blood. This sequence joins TRBV5-6 and TRBJ2-2, with D perhaps TRBD2 (5 bases). This TCR derives from a woman between 40 and 55 years old with active or convalescent COVID-19. CDR3 region: CASSLEGLIGTGELFF. The CDR3 nucleotides are TGTGCCAGCAGCTTGGAAGGACTCATAGGGACCGGGGAGCTGTTTTTT.